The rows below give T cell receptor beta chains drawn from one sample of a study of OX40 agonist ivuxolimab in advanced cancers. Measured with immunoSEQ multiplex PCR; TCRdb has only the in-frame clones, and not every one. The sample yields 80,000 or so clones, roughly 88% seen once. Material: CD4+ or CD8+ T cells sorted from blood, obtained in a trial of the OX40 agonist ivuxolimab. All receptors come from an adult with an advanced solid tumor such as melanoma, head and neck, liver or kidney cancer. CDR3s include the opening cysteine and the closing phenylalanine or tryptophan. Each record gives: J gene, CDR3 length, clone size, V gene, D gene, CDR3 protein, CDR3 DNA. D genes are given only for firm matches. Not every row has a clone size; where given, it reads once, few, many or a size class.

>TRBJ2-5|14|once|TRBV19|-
CASSIGGQQETQYF
TGTGCCAGTAGTATAGGTGGACAGCAAGAGACCCAGTACTTC
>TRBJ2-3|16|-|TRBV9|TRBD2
CASSVQLAGDTDTQYF
TGTGCCAGCAGCGTCCAACTAGCGGGGGACACAGATACGCAGTATTTT
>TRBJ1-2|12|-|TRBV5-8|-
CASSQEDYGYTF
TGTGCCAGCAGCCAAGAGGACTATGGCTACACCTTC
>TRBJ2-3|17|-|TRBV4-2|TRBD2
CASSQLGLAGGTDTQYF
TGTGCCAGCAGCCAACTCGGACTAGCGGGGGGGACAGATACGCAGTATTTT
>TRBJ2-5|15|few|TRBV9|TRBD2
CASSAAAGVRETQYF
TGTGCCAGCAGCGCCGCAGCGGGAGTTCGGGAGACCCAGTACTTC
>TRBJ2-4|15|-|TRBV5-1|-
CASSLGVGAKNIQYF
TGCGCCAGCAGCTTGGGGGTTGGGGCCAAAAACATTCAGTACTTC
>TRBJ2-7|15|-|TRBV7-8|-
CASSPGRGRAYEQYF
TGTGCCAGCAGCCCCGGACGGGGTCGAGCCTACGAGCAGTACTTC
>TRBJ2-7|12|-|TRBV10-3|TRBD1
CASGTETYEQYF
TGTGCCTCCGGGACAGAAACCTACGAGCAGTACTTC
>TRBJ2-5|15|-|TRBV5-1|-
CASSRSGDPQETQYF
TGCGCCAGCAGCCGGTCGGGGGACCCTCAAGAGACCCAGTACTTC
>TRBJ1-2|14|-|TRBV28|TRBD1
CASSLRTGLYGYTF
TGTGCCAGCAGTTTAAGGACAGGCCTCTATGGCTACACCTTC